The clone carrying this TCR beta chain appeared many times. No antigen is known for it. Individual cDNA molecules received unique molecular identifiers during library preparation. TCRdb re-called the 5' RACE reads with MiXCR, one entry per CDR3 protein. Among about 64,000 distinct CDR3 sequences, 20% were seen once, and the ten largest hold about 15%. These data come from a study of early T cells in non-severe SARS-CoV-2 infection. Turning to the study itself: Bulk RNA isolated from unsorted whole blood underwent sequencing; chains were not paired. Study results and limitations: Private and CD4 specificities were missed by VDJdb matching, skewed to anti-spike CD8.

In germline, CDR1 is LNHDA, CDR2 SQIVND (reference sequence). The CDR3 is 15 residues long. The V end lost 5 bases, the J end lost 2 bases, and 13 bases lay between the germline ends. This receptor was taken from an adult who was a healthcare worker with PCR-confirmed SARS-CoV-2 infection or an uninfected control (not recorded which). This specimen was whole blood, taken at baseline. The chain carries TRBV19 and TRBJ2-1, with D possibly TRBD1 on 6 matching bases. Written as DNA, the CDR3 is TGTGCCAGTAGTGTGCGACAGGACGCCTACAATGAGCAGTTCTTC. Translating it yields CASSVRQDAYNEQFF. Drawing the rest from reference TRBV19 and TRBJ2-1, the complete variable domain is DGGITQSPKYLFRKEGQNVTLSCEQNLNHDAMYWYRQDPGQGLRLIYYSQIVNDFQKGDIAEGYSVSREKKESFPLTVTSAQKNPTAFYLCASSVRQDAYNEQFFGPGTRLTVL.